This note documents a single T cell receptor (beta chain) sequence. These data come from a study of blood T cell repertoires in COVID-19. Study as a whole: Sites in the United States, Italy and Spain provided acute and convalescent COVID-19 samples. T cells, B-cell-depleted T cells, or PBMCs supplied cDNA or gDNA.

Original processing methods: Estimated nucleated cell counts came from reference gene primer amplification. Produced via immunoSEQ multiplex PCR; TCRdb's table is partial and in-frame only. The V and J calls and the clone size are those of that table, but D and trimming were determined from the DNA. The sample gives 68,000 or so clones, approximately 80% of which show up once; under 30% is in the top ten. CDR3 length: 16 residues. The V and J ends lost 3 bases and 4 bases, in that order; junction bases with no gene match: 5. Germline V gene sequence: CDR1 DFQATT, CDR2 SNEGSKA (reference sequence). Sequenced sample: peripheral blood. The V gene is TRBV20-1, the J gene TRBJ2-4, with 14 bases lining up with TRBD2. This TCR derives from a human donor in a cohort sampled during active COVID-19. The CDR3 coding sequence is TGCAGTGCTAGTGGACTAGCGGGAGGCGGGAAAAACATTCAGTACTTC. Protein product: CSASGLAGGGKNIQYF.